The table lists the clone carrying this T cell receptor (beta chain) with many counts. What it binds is unknown. TCRdb redid the calling of the 5' RACE reads with MiXCR, one entry per CDR3 protein. The table has about 30,000 distinct CDR3 sequences, 9% to 15% seen once. This specimen belongs to a study of T-cell memory formation after mild COVID-19. The overall study: For the most part, TCR clusters were specific to one donor.

Study-wide results and caveats: Some responding clones appeared in pre-infection memory, suggesting cross-reactive memory joined. Mainly in CM and EM were contracting CD4+ clones; CD8+ were in EMRA. Clones that shrank (day 15 to 85) were balanced CD4/CD8, whereas later expanders leaned CD4+.

The CDR3 is made up of 16 amino acids. Germline V gene lookup returns CDR1 SGHDT and CDR2 YYEEEE. V shed 1 base and J 3 bases; nucleotides not matched to a gene: 5. The TCR originated in an adult woman who had mild COVID-19 (a few samples of this study predate the infection). Cell type and time point are not known. This chain uses TRBV5-6 with TRBJ2-1; 9 bases map to TRBD2. Sequenced sample: PBMCs or a T cell subset sorted from them (not recorded which). CDR3 region: CASSLSGSGSYNEQFF. The CDR3 DNA is TGTGCCAGCAGCTTGTCGGGTAGCGGGAGCTACAATGAGCAGTTCTTC.